What follows are 7 T cell receptor beta chains derived from one specimen sequenced in a study of T cell responses to AZD1222 COVID-19 vaccine. Some clones are missing from TCRdb's copy, which holds only in-frame ones; the method was immunoSEQ multiplex PCR. The sample includes around 190,000 clones, 88% of them seen just once. The sample here was peripheral blood, taken 28 days after the second AZD1222 dose. These receptors all stem from an adult who received the AZD1222 COVID-19 vaccine.

The genes are TRBV10-3 and TRBJ2-2, with D tentatively TRBD1 (5 bases). CDR3 length: 16 residues. Trimming took off 7 bases at V and 2 bases at J, with 17 bases between the two ends. Germline V gene data show CDR1 as ENHRY and CDR2 as SYGVKD. For the CDR3, the DNA is TGTGCCATCACCAAACAGGCAGCCATAAACACCGGGGAGCTGTTTTTT. It translates to CAITKQAAINTGELFF.

This clone showed up just once. The chain uses TRBV27 and TRBJ2-2; D gene uncertain. V was cut by 3 bases and J by 3 bases, with 2 bases left in between. The germline V gene encodes CDR1 MNHEY and CDR2 SMNVEV (reference sequence). The CDR3 is 12 amino acids. The chain's CDR3 is CASSFHTGELFF. DNA of the CDR3: TGTGCCAGCAGTTTCCACACCGGGGAGCTGTTTTTT.

The chain is built from TRBV28 and TRBJ2-5; perhaps D is TRBD1 or TRBD2 (5 bases each). The CDR3 is 13 amino acids. The V gene's germline CDR1 is MDHEN and CDR2 SYDVKM. The V gene lost 6 bases and the J gene lost 1 base, with 9 bases spanning the gap. For the CDR3, the DNA is TGTGCCAGCAGAACGGGACGCCAAGAGACCCAGTACTTC. Translation gives CASRTGRQETQYF.

This chain joins TRBV7-2 and TRBJ1-6; no clear D gene. Germline assignment: CDR1 SGHTA and CDR2 FQGNSA. CDR3 length equals 13 residues. The ends were cut back, 5 bases at V and 11 bases at J, with 13 bases in the middle. DNA of the CDR3: TGTGCCAGCAGCCTAGGACGGCTGGCACCCCTCCACTTT. Amino acids: CASSLGRLAPLHF.

This rearrangement joins TRBV5-6 to TRBJ2-7; unclear D gene. From germline, CDR1 is SGHDT and CDR2 YYEEEE. The CDR3 runs 13 residues. Trimming shortened V by 2 bases and J by 1 base, and 7 bases separated the two germline ends. The CDR3 loop is CASSLGVSYEQYF. As DNA, the CDR3 is TGTGCCAGCAGCTTAGGCGTGTCCTACGAGCAGTACTTC. The entire variable domain, with the rest obtained from reference TRBV5-6 and TRBJ2-7, is as follows: DAGVTQSPTHLIKTRGQQVTLRCSPKSGHDTVSWYQQALGQGPQFIFQYYEEEERQRGNFPDRFSGHQFPNYSSELNVNALLLGDSALYLCASSLGVSYEQYFGPGTRLTVT.

Only one count was recorded for this clone. This sequence joins TRBV6-5 and TRBJ1-1; 7 bases agree with TRBD1. The V gene end was trimmed by 8 bases and the J gene end by 3 bases; junction bases not matched to a gene: 9. Looked up from germline, CDR1 is MNHEY and CDR2 is SVGAGI. The CDR3 sequence is 14 residues long. The CDR3 reads CASFSRGLDTEAFF. The DNA of the CDR3 is TGTGCCAGCTTCTCAAGGGGGCTGGACACTGAAGCTTTCTTT.

In this sample, this clone turned up a few times. The rearrangement links TRBV28 to TRBJ1-5; 8 bases are shared with TRBD1. Germline V gene lookup returns CDR1 MDHEN and CDR2 SYDVKM. The CDR3 loop spans 15 amino acids. V was clipped by 6 bases and J by 6 bases; unmatched bases: 10. The CDR3 is CASSPHDRGGQPQHF. CDR3 coding DNA: TGTGCCAGCAGCCCTCATGACAGGGGTGGTCAGCCCCAGCATTTT.